One sample yielded the 25 T cell receptor beta chains listed below, sequenced in a study of T cell responses to AZD1222 COVID-19 vaccine. Some clones are missing from TCRdb's copy, which holds only in-frame ones; the method was immunoSEQ multiplex PCR. The table includes 150,000 to 200,000 clones, around 89% detected once. Material: peripheral blood, obtained 28 days after the second dose of the MenACWY control vaccine. Receptor source: an adult who received the MenACWY meningococcal vaccine as a control.

This clone is a singleton in its sample. The J gene is TRBJ1-1, the V gene TRBV29-1; 8 nucleotides agree with TRBD1. The V gene's germline CDR1 is SQVTM and CDR2 ANQGSEA. This CDR3 has 13 amino acids. V lost 2 bases and J lost 10; bases outside the gene matches: 9. The DNA of the CDR3 is TGCAGCGTTGAAACCGGACAGGGAGTAGTAGCTTTCTTT. The encoded protein is CSVETGQGVVAFF.

This clone was found once. The chain carries TRBV4-3 and TRBJ2-1; TRBD2 agrees at 14 bases. V gave up 8 bases and J gave up 6 bases; unmatched junction bases: 15. From germline, CDR1 is LGHNA and CDR2 YSLEER. CDR3 length equals 18 residues. The CDR3 reads CASPNRPGLAGETNEQFF. CDR3 DNA sequence: TGCGCCAGCCCCAACCGACCGGGACTAGCGGGAGAAACCAATGAGCAGTTCTTC.

A single count supports this clone. This sequence joins TRBV30 and TRBJ1-6; maybe TRBD1 (5 bases). Germline CDR1 is GTSNPN and CDR2 is SVGIG (reference sequence). V lost 0 bases to trimming and J lost 12 bases, with 18 bases between them. The CDR3 spans 15 residues. The DNA for the CDR3 is TGTGCCTGGAGTGTGACGGAGCTCGGGGGTTTACCCCTCCACTTT. It specifies CAWSVTELGGLPLHF.

The chain recombines TRBV27 with TRBJ1-4, with D possibly matching TRBD1 (5 bases). Germline CDR1 is MNHEY and CDR2 is SMNVEV (reference sequence). V was clipped by 5 bases and J by 4 bases, with 14 bases between them. This CDR3 comprises 15 residues. CDR3 sequence: CASSRGSGLNEKLFF. The CDR3 DNA reads TGTGCCAGCAGTCGGGGGAGCGGCCTTAATGAAAAACTGTTTTTT.

This chain connects TRBV9 to TRBJ2-5; TRBD1 aligns across 10 bases. Germline V gene sequence: CDR1 SGDLS, CDR2 YYNGEE. J was trimmed by 5 bases and V by 2 bases; bases with no gene match: 6. The CDR3 totals 15 residues. The CDR3 sequence is CASSVTGGLGETQYF. CDR3 nucleotide sequence: TGTGCCAGCAGCGTGACAGGGGGCCTGGGGGAGACCCAGTACTTC.

The gene calls are TRBV3-1 (or the pseudogene TRBV3-2) and TRBJ1-1, with D possibly matching TRBD1 (6 bases). Germline V CDR1 and CDR2: LGHDT, YNNKEL (reference sequence). Trimming left V 2 bases short and J 3 bases short, with 10 bases between. This CDR3 is built from 14 residues. CDR3 DNA: TGTGCCAGCAGCCAAACACCAGGGGACACTGAAGCTTTCTTT. Its translation is CASSQTPGDTEAFF.

Concerning this clone: A read error may account for a junction end that differs from germline. The genes are TRBV29-1 and TRBJ2-1; 9 bases are shared with TRBD2. CDR1 is SQVTM and CDR2 is ANQGSEA in the germline V gene. The CDR3 is 13 amino acids. CDR3 nucleotides: TGCAGCGGTGAAGCGGGGGGATACAATGAGCAGTTCTTC. It yields the protein CSGEAGGYNEQFF.

This clone was seen a single time. This chain connects TRBV10-3 to TRBJ1-6; D is unclear. The CDR3 contains 14 residues. CDR1 and CDR2 (germline): ENHRY, SYGVKD. Trimming pared 3 bases from V and 7 bases from J, leaving 10 bases between. CDR3 sequence: CAISDTASNSPLHF. Here the CDR3 DNA reads TGTGCCATCAGTGATACAGCCTCCAATTCACCCCTCCACTTT.

CDR3 protein: CAWSRTGMEKLFF. In DNA form, the CDR3 reads TGTGCCTGGAGTCGGACAGGCATGGAAAAACTGTTTTTT. The V gene is TRBV30, the J gene TRBJ1-4; 7 nucleotides match TRBD1. The germline V gene encodes CDR1 GTSNPN and CDR2 SVGIG (reference sequence). The CDR3 has 13 residues. V lost 2 bases to trimming and J lost 8 bases; unmatched junction nucleotides: 5. The whole variable domain, remainder taken from reference TRBV30 and TRBJ1-4, is SQTIHQWPATLVQPVGSPLSLECTVEGTSNPNLYWYRQAAGRGLQLLFYSVGIGQISSEVPQNLSASRPQDRQFILSSKKLLLSDSGFYLCAWSRTGMEKLFFGSGTQLSVL.

The chain joins TRBV11-2 to TRBJ2-3; TRBD2 matches at 12 bases. V lost 5 bases, J lost 2 bases, and 5 bases stayed unmatched. CDR1 and CDR2 from the germline V gene are SGHAT and FQNNGV. This CDR3 contains 16 residues. CDR3 coding DNA: TGTGCCAGCAGCCCTCGGACTAGCGGGAACACAGATACGCAGTATTTT. Protein product: CASSPRTSGNTDTQYF.

The chain couples TRBV5-6 to TRBJ1-4, with TRBD1 identical over 8 bases. CDR3 length: 17 amino acids. V lost 2 bases and J lost 5; bases outside the gene matches: 11. Per germline, CDR1 SGHDT and CDR2 YYEEEE. CDR3 in DNA: TGTGCCAGCAGCTTTTTCGGTCGGGGACAGGACAATGAAAAACTGTTTTTT. It is translated as CASSFFGRGQDNEKLFF.

V is TRBV7-9 and J is TRBJ1-1; no firm D call. CDR1 is SEHNR and CDR2 is FQNEAQ in the germline V gene (reference sequence). Deletions cut 1 base from V and 7 bases from J, with 22 bases between. The CDR3 extends over 17 amino acids. In nucleotides, the CDR3 is TGTGCCAGCAGCTTAGGAGCTCTAACAGTCTTGGGGAGTGAAGCTTTCTTT. The encoded protein is CASSLGALTVLGSEAFF.

The chain has TRBV4-3 and TRBJ1-1; D is ambiguous. The CDR3 contains 13 residues. V lost 1 base to trimming and J lost 8 bases, with 11 bases between them. Germline lookup yields CDR1 LGHNA and CDR2 YSLEER. The CDR3 here is CASSQVRLREAFF. The DNA for the CDR3 is TGCGCCAGCAGCCAAGTTCGTTTGAGGGAAGCTTTCTTT.

The chain is built from TRBV20-1 and TRBJ1-2; D possibly corresponds to TRBD1 (6 bases). V shed 3 bases and J shed 7 bases, with 12 bases lying between them. This CDR3 contains 12 residues. Germline CDR1 is DFQATT and CDR2 is SNEGSKA (reference sequence). The CDR3 sequence is CSASLQGFGYTF. The CDR3 region has the DNA TGCAGTGCTAGTTTACAGGGATTTGGCTACACCTTC.

This clone has only one observation. The chain carries TRBV25-1 and TRBJ2-7, with 13 bases fitting TRBD2. V shed 4 bases, J shed 5 bases, and the junction held 5 bases outside the gene matches. The CDR3 length is 15 residues. In germline, CDR1 is MGHDK, CDR2 SYGVNS. CDR3 nucleotides: TGTGCCAGCAGTGCCTTTGGGACTAGCGGGGACGAGCAGTACTTC. Amino acid sequence: CASSAFGTSGDEQYF.

The chain links TRBV28 to TRBJ2-7; D not resolved. Germline V gene data show CDR1 as MDHEN and CDR2 as SYDVKM. The V end was cut by 6 bases, the J end by 0 bases, with 9 bases between. The CDR3 is 13 residues long. The CDR3 bases are TGTGCCAGCAGGGGCCCGAACTCCTACGAGCAGTACTTC. It yields the protein CASRGPNSYEQYF.

The chain combines TRBV28 with TRBJ2-7; 11 bases are a match to TRBD2. The CDR3 is made up of 13 amino acids. Germline CDR1 reads MDHEN; CDR2 reads SYDVKM. V was clipped by 11 bases and J by 4 bases; unmatched bases: 7. The CDR3 DNA reads as TGTGCCTCCGGACTAGCGGGCCCTTACGAGCAGTACTTC. It is translated as CASGLAGPYEQYF. The full variable domain, in which reference TRBV28 and TRBJ2-7 provide the parts outside the CDR3, is DVKVTQSSRYLVKRTGEKVFLECVQDMDHENMFWYRQDPGLGLRLIYFSYDVKMKEKGDIPEGYSVSREKKERFSLILESASTNQTSMYLCASGLAGPYEQYFGPGTRLTVT.

V is TRBV7-3 and J is TRBJ1-2; no clear D gene. Germline V gene lookup returns CDR1 SGHTA and CDR2 FQGTGA. This CDR3 region has 14 residues. V lost 5 bases and J 4 bases, leaving 14 bases between the germline ends. DNA for the CDR3: TGTGCCAGCAGCCTTCAGGCCGAGGGCTATGGCTACACCTTC. Encoded protein: CASSLQAEGYGYTF.

Only one count was recorded for this clone. The chain is built from TRBV9 and TRBJ1-6; a weak D match, TRBD1 (5 bases). V lost 5 bases to trimming and J lost 0 bases, with 21 bases between them. The germline V gene encodes CDR1 SGDLS and CDR2 YYNGEE. This CDR3 region has 19 residues. CDR3 sequence reads: CASRGLRQHASSYNSPLHF. The DNA for the CDR3 is TGTGCCAGCAGGGGCCTGAGACAGCACGCTAGCTCCTATAATTCACCCCTCCACTTT.

CDR3 nucleotide sequence: TGTGCCAGCAGCGCTAGCCGGGACGTCTACGAGCAGTACTTC. Amino acids: CASSASRDVYEQYF. V is TRBV7-3 and J is TRBJ2-7; D tentatively reads TRBD1 or TRBD2 (5 bases each). Germline CDR1 reads SGHTA; CDR2 reads FQGTGA. Trimming took off 5 bases at V and 3 bases at J, with 14 bases between the two ends. This CDR3 is built from 14 residues. Together with reference TRBV7-3 and TRBJ2-7, the CDR3 gives the full variable domain: GAGVSQTPSNKVTEKGKYVELRCDPISGHTALYWYRQSLGQGPEFLIYFQGTGAADDSGLPNDRFFAVRPEGSVSTLKIQRTERGDSAVYLCASSASRDVYEQYFGPGTRLTVT.

The rearrangement joins TRBV29-1 to TRBJ1-4; weak D call: TRBD1 (5 bases). Trimming pared 0 bases from V and 1 base from J, leaving 18 bases between. The germline CDR1 and CDR2 sequences are SQVTM and ANQGSEA. The CDR3 covers 18 residues. DNA for the CDR3: TGCAGCGTTGAAGATCTCGGGGGACGTGGGGGAACTAATGAAAAACTGTTTTTT. Amino acid sequence: CSVEDLGGRGGTNEKLFF. Drawing the rest from reference TRBV29-1 and TRBJ1-4, the complete variable domain is SAVISQKPSRDICQRGTSLTIQCQVDSQVTMMFWYRQQPGQSLTLIATANQGSEATYESGFVIDKFPISRPNLTFSTLTVSNMSPEDSSIYLCSVEDLGGRGGTNEKLFFGSGTQLSVL.

The rearrangement joins TRBV14 to TRBJ2-1, with TRBD1 as a possible D gene (6 bases). The CDR3 is 13 residues long. CDR1 is SGHDN and CDR2 is FVKESK in the germline V gene. The V end was cut by 4 bases, the J end by 9 bases, with 13 bases between. CDR3 nucleotide sequence: TGTGCCAGCAGCCGATCTCGGACAGCTGAGCAGTTCTTC. It codes for CASSRSRTAEQFF.

The chain employs TRBV7-2 and TRBJ1-5; D not resolved. The CDR3 spans 14 residues. V was shortened by 4 bases and J by 6 bases, with 13 bases between the two germline ends. CDR1 and CDR2 (germline): SGHTA, FQGNSA. CDR3 in DNA: TGTGCCAGCAGCTCTGGATATCAAGGTCAGCCCCAGCATTTT. Translation: CASSSGYQGQPQHF.

The V gene is TRBV28, the J gene TRBJ2-1, with D tentatively TRBD2 (6 bases). The germline V gene encodes CDR1 MDHEN and CDR2 SYDVKM. This CDR3 is built from 15 residues. V gave up 3 bases and J gave up 10 bases, with 19 bases separating them. CDR3 DNA sequence: TGTGCCAGCAGTTTCGGGAGTCGTTCTAGCGACGAGCAGTTCTTC. Residues: CASSFGSRSSDEQFF.

The chain combines TRBV19 with TRBJ2-7; 10 bases fit TRBD2. This CDR3 has 15 residues. The ends lost 2 bases at V and 5 bases at J; junction bases unmatched: 6. CDR1 is LNHDA, CDR2 SQIVND, per germline (reference sequence). CDR3 residues: CASSIPSSGRNEQYF. The CDR3 bases are TGTGCCAGTAGTATACCATCTAGCGGGAGAAACGAGCAGTACTTC. Full variable domain (outside the CDR3, taken from reference TRBV19 and TRBJ2-7): DGGITQSPKYLFRKEGQNVTLSCEQNLNHDAMYWYRQDPGQGLRLIYYSQIVNDFQKGDIAEGYSVSREKKESFPLTVTSAQKNPTAFYLCASSIPSSGRNEQYFGPGTRLTVT.